Shown below are 15 T cell receptor beta chains from a single sample sequenced in a study of regulatory T cells in long-lasting Graves disease. For TCR beta, libraries came from iRepertoire HTBI primers and Arm-PCR of CDR3 regions. MiXCR, applied by TCRdb to the multiplex PCR reads, yields one record per CDR3 protein. In the table there are approximately 400,000 distinct CDR3 sequences, around 15% of which are singletons. Time point defined: newly diagnosed GD, antithyroid drugs for less than 3 months. The authors made the TCR library using RNA they extracted from PBMCs. The sample here was peripheral blood mononuclear cells (PBMCs), taken at new diagnosis, from a patient treated with antithyroid drugs. Receptor source: a female donor with Graves disease.

The rearrangement links TRBV5-6 to TRBJ1-2, with a weak D call TRBD1 (6 bases). Trimming pared 5 bases from V and 6 bases from J, leaving 20 bases between. There are 15 residues in the CDR3. Germline assignment: CDR1 SGHDT and CDR2 YYEEEE. The chain's CDR3 is CASSALLQGVHGYTF. In nucleotides, the CDR3 is TGTGCCAGCAGTGCTTTACTACAGGGAGTTCATGGCTACACCTTC.

Concerning this clonotype itself: This sequence is one base from a far larger clone and is likely a read error. The chain employs TRBV5-5 and TRBJ2-5; 7 bases match TRBD1. The J call may be faulty, since TRBJ2-1 better matches the DNA end. This CDR3 comprises 17 residues. The germline gives CDR1 SGHKS, CDR2 YYEKEE (reference sequence). CDR3 sequence reads: CASSQDRIKTRDNEQFF. As DNA, the CDR3 is TGTGCCAGCAGCCAGGACAGGATAAAGACGCGGGACAATGAGCAGTTCTTC.

This clonotype was seen repeatedly, ten times or more. The chain is built from TRBV13 and TRBJ2-7; D might be TRBD1 (6 bases). This CDR3 comprises 18 residues. Trimming cost V 2 bases and J 3 bases, with 23 bases left between them. The V gene's germline CDR1 is PRHDT and CDR2 FYEKMQ (reference sequence). In DNA, the CDR3 is TGTGCCAGCAGCTTAACGGCGGGCAATCCCCAAGGGGGCTACGAGCAGTACTTC. Its protein is CASSLTAGNPQGGYEQYF.

This clonotype has ten or more counts. The rearrangement joins TRBV3-1 to TRBJ1-2, with no clear D. The ends were cut back, 2 bases at V and 12 bases at J, with 13 bases in the middle. Germline V CDR1 and CDR2: LGHDT, YNNKEL (reference sequence). The length of the CDR3 is 12 residues. As DNA, the CDR3 is TGTGCCAGCAGCCAATCCGGGAGGGCAGACACCTTC. Translating it yields CASSQSGRADTF.

In this sample, this clonotype turned up many times. The chain uses TRBV11-2 and TRBJ1-5; D is undetermined. CDR3 length equals 16 residues. Germline V CDR1 and CDR2: SGHAT, FQNNGV. V was shortened by 5 bases and J by 7 bases, with 21 bases between the two germline ends. The CDR3 protein is CASSRNPGVGLQPQHF. CDR3 nucleotide sequence: TGTGCCAGCAGCCGTAACCCGGGAGTTGGTTTGCAGCCCCAGCATTTT.

This clonotype was picked up many times. The CDR3 nucleotides read TGCAGCGTGGTTCCCGGGACTAGTGACACCGGGGAGCTGTTTTTT. It is translated as CSVVPGTSDTGELFF. V and J are TRBV29-1 and TRBJ2-2; the match to TRBD2 covers 8 bases. The CDR3 is made up of 15 amino acids. CDR1 and CDR2 (germline): SQVTM, ANQGSEA. Germline trimming cut 6 bases from V and 3 bases from J; bases unmatched to any gene: 9.

This clonotype was counted at least ten times. A much more abundant neighbour one base away suggests this may be a read error. The CDR3 DNA reads TGTGCCAGCAGTTTCGGGACTCAGGCGAACCTCTATGGCTACACCTTC. Protein product: CASSFGTQANLYGYTF. This rearrangement joins TRBV12-3 or TRBV12-4 to TRBJ1-2, with D maybe TRBD1 (5 bases). V was clipped by 3 bases and J by 4 bases, with 18 bases between them. This CDR3 spans 16 amino acids.

The chain recombines TRBV3-1 with TRBJ2-1, with 10 bases identical to TRBD2. Trimming at V came to 3 bases and at J to 10 bases, leaving 9 bases not matched to a gene. CDR1 and CDR2 from the germline V gene are LGHDT and YNNKEL (reference sequence). The CDR3 contains 15 residues. CDR3 nucleotide sequence: TGTGCCAGCAGCCAGGGTCTAGCGGGAGTTGAAGAGCAGTTCTTC. It specifies CASSQGLAGVEEQFF.

The chain combines TRBV5-4 with TRBJ2-3, with TRBD2 identical over 13 bases. The CDR3 has 16 amino acids. Germline lookup yields CDR1 SGHNT and CDR2 YYREEE (reference sequence). J lost 2 bases, V lost 4 bases, and 4 bases had no gene match. The CDR3: CASSGGTSGITDTQYF. The CDR3 DNA follows: TGTGCCAGCAGCGGGGGGACTAGCGGGATCACAGATACGCAGTATTTT. The complete variable domain, with remaining parts taken from reference TRBV5-4 and TRBJ2-3, reads ETGVTQSPTHLIKTRGQQVTLRCSSQSGHNTVSWYQQALGQGPQFIFQYYREEENGRGNFPPRFSGLQFPNYSSELNVNALELDDSALYLCASSGGTSGITDTQYFGPGTRLTVL.

The chain couples TRBV20-1 to TRBJ1-3; D unresolved. CDR1 is DFQATT, CDR2 SNEGSKA, per germline (reference sequence). Trimming stripped 1 base from V and 0 bases from J, with 16 bases between. This CDR3 has 17 amino acids. The CDR3 DNA is TGCAGTGCTAGAGGACTAAATCCTCGCCTCTCTGGAAACACCATATATTTT. It yields the protein CSARGLNPRLSGNTIYF.

This clonotype was observed at least ten times. This chain links TRBV5-1 with TRBJ1-1; no reliable D call. The CDR3 has 14 amino acids. Trimming stripped 5 bases from V and 1 base from J, with 12 bases between. Germline CDR1 is SGHRS and CDR2 is YFSETQ. DNA of the CDR3: TGCGCCAGCAGGACACATTCTTCGAACACTGAAGCTTTCTTT. It codes for CASRTHSSNTEAFF.

This clonotype was seen repeatedly, ten times or more. The rearrangement links TRBV4-3 to TRBJ2-7, with 7 bases that match TRBD1. The V and J ends lost 2 bases and 0 bases, in that order; junction bases with no gene match: 1. The CDR3 is made up of 14 amino acids. Germline values: CDR1 LGHNA, CDR2 YSLEER. CDR3 in amino acids: CASSQWDSSYEQYF. CDR3 sequence (DNA): TGCGCCAGCAGCCAATGGGACAGCTCCTACGAGCAGTACTTC.

The V and J genes are TRBV6-5 and TRBJ2-1; D possibly matches TRBD1 or TRBD2 (5 bases each). The CDR3 sequence is 17 residues long. Trimming took 0 bases from V and 9 from J, leaving 21 bases between them. Germline V gene lookup returns CDR1 MNHEY and CDR2 SVGAGI. The CDR3: CASSYSLSSGRGAEQFF. The DNA for the CDR3 is TGTGCCAGCAGTTACTCGCTAAGCAGCGGACGAGGGGCTGAGCAGTTCTTC.

In the case of this clonotype: This may be a read error, as it is one base from a much larger clone. V is TRBV18 and J is TRBJ1-1; D remains unclear. The CDR3 covers 13 residues. CDR1 is KGHSH, CDR2 LQKENI, per germline. The CDR3 DNA reads TGTGCCGGCTCACCACATCCGGACACTGAAGCTTTCTTT. Translated: CAGSPHPDTEAFF.

The V gene is TRBV7-2, the J gene TRBJ1-1, with D possibly matching TRBD1 (5 bases). Germline CDR1 and CDR2: SGHTA and FQGNSA. V gave up 4 bases and J gave up 2 bases, with 11 bases separating them. The length of the CDR3 is 14 residues. The CDR3 protein is CASSSPRDNTEAFF. The CDR3 DNA follows: TGTGCCAGCAGCTCGCCACGGGACAACACTGAAGCTTTCTTT. The full variable domain, rest sourced from reference TRBV7-2 and TRBJ1-1, is GAGVSQSPSNKVTEKGKDVELRCDPISGHTALYWYRQSLGQGLEFLIYFQGNSAPDKSGLPSDRFSAERTGGSVSTLTIQRTQQEDSAVYLCASSSPRDNTEAFFGQGTRLTVV.